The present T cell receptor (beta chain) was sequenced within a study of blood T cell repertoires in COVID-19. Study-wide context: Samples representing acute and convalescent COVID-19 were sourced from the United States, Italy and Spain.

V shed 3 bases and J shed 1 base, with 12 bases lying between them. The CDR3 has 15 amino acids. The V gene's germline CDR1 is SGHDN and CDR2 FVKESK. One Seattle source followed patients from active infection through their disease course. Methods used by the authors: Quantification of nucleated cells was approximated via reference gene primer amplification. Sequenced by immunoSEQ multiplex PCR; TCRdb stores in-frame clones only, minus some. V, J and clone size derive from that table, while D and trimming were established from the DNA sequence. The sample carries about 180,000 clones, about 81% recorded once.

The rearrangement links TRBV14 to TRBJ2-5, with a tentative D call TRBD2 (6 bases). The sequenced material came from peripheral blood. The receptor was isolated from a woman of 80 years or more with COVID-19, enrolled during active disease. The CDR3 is CASSQLRGSQETQYF. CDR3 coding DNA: TGTGCCAGCAGCCAGCTTCGGGGGTCCCAAGAGACCCAGTACTTC.